The 21 T cell receptor beta chains given below trace back to one sample, sequenced in a study of cytomegalovirus exposure and HLA in healthy donors. 60 Vbeta and 13 Jbeta primers were used in PCR. Assay: immunoSEQ multiplex PCR; the TCRdb copy retains only in-frame clones and omits some. The table shows under 300,000 clones, with around 86% occurring only once. Sequenced sample: PBMCs. The receptors come from a man aged 35 to 55 in good health and CMV-seropositive.

This clone was detected once. The genes are TRBV29-1 and TRBJ1-1; 8 positions match TRBD1. The trim removed 1 base at V and 0 bases at J, leaving 16 bases unmatched. The length of the CDR3 is 19 residues. CDR1 SQVTM and CDR2 ANQGSEA come from the germline V gene. CDR3 sequence reads: CSVEGTGTLPNLVNTEAFF. CDR3 DNA sequence: TGCAGCGTTGAAGGGACAGGGACCTTGCCGAACCTCGTGAACACTGAAGCTTTCTTT. Filled out from reference TRBV29-1 and TRBJ1-1, the complete variable domain reads SAVISQKPSRDICQRGTSLTIQCQVDSQVTMMFWYRQQPGQSLTLIATANQGSEATYESGFVIDKFPISRPNLTFSTLTVSNMSPEDSSIYLCSVEGTGTLPNLVNTEAFFGQGTRLTVV.

The J gene is TRBJ2-3, the V gene TRBV13, with unresolved D. Per the germline V gene, CDR1 is PRHDT and CDR2 is FYEKMQ (reference sequence). V was pared by 5 bases and J by 2 bases, with 17 bases between. The CDR3 sequence is 16 residues long. The CDR3 spells CASSPNTRILTDTQYF. The CDR3 DNA reads TGTGCCAGCAGCCCCAACACGCGGATCCTCACAGATACGCAGTATTTT. The variable domain in full, with the rest retrieved from reference TRBV13 and TRBJ2-3, is AAGVIQSPRHLIKEKRETATLKCYPIPRHDTVYWYQQGPGQDPQFLISFYEKMQSDKGSIPDRFSAQQFSDYHSELNMSSLELGDSALYFCASSPNTRILTDTQYFGPGTRLTVL.

In this sample, this clone turned up a few times. V is TRBV6-1 and J is TRBJ1-5; D not resolved. Germline V gene lookup returns CDR1 MNHNS and CDR2 SASEGT. The CDR3 is made up of 13 amino acids. Trimming took off 6 bases at V and 7 bases at J, with 13 bases between the two ends. CDR3 amino acids: CASRKGPGQPQHF. The CDR3 DNA reads as TGTGCCAGCAGAAAAGGGCCGGGGCAGCCCCAGCATTTT.

V is TRBV27 and J is TRBJ2-5; TRBD1 matches 7 bases. Germline CDR1 and CDR2: MNHEY and SMNVEV (reference sequence). This CDR3 contains 13 residues. J lost 5 bases, V lost 5 bases, and 5 bases had no gene match. The CDR3 region is CASSPRGIETQYF. CDR3 in DNA: TGTGCCAGCAGTCCCAGGGGGATCGAGACCCAGTACTTC.

This clone was counted a few times. V is TRBV10-1 and J is TRBJ1-1, with D possibly being TRBD1 (5 bases). V was cut by 3 bases and J by 5 bases, with 7 bases left in between. This CDR3 is 12 amino acids long. Germline V lookup: CDR1 WNHNN, CDR2 SYGVQD (reference sequence). The chain's CDR3 is CASSDGGTEAFF. CDR3 coding DNA: TGCGCCAGCAGTGACGGGGGGACTGAAGCTTTCTTT.

The gene calls are TRBV21-1 and TRBJ2-5; the DNA was not compared with TRBD2, the D call given in the table. TRBV21-1 is termed a pseudogene. The CDR3 totals 16 residues. CDR3 bases: TGTGCCAGCAGCAAAGCGGAGGGGAGACCAAGGGAGACCCAGTACTTC. Protein product: CASSKAEGRPRETQYF.

The rearrangement uses TRBV9 and TRBJ2-5; the match to TRBD2 covers 7 bases. The CDR3 spans 15 residues. V gave up 1 base and J gave up 1 base; unmatched junction bases: 4. The germline CDR1 and CDR2 sequences are SGDLS and YYNGEE. The CDR3 spells CASSVSGRTQETQYF. As DNA, the CDR3 is TGTGCCAGCAGCGTATCCGGGAGGACCCAAGAGACCCAGTACTTC.

V is TRBV4-3 and J is TRBJ1-6; TRBD1 aligns across 7 bases. Germline CDR1 is LGHNA and CDR2 is YSLEER. The CDR3 length is 16 residues. V lost 0 bases and J lost 7; bases outside the gene matches: 6. CDR3 sequence: CASSQERDSINSPLHF. CDR3 coding DNA: TGCGCCAGCAGCCAAGAGAGGGACAGTATCAATTCACCCCTCCACTTT.

This chain joins TRBV11-3 and TRBJ2-1, with 11 bases lining up with TRBD2. The germline gives CDR1 SGHNT, CDR2 YENEEA. J gave up 9 bases and V 1 base, and 8 bases lay outside the gene matches. This CDR3 comprises 16 residues. DNA of the CDR3: TGTGCCAGCAGCTTAGTTGCCGGGACTAGCGGTGGTGAGCAGTTCTTC. Translating it yields CASSLVAGTSGGEQFF.

The gene calls are TRBV28 and TRBJ2-7, with D maybe TRBD1 (5 bases). The CDR3 consists of 14 residues. Trimming removed 7 bases at V and 3 bases at J, with 16 bases between. Germline V lookup: CDR1 MDHEN, CDR2 SYDVKM. This CDR3 reads CASTPAGAHYEQYF. In DNA form, the CDR3 reads TGTGCCAGCACCCCGGCTGGGGCCCACTACGAGCAGTACTTC.

The chain is built from TRBV5-1 and TRBJ1-1; 7 nucleotides align to TRBD1. The V and J ends lost 7 bases and 3 bases, in that order; junction bases with no gene match: 3. The length of the CDR3 is 12 residues. CDR1 and CDR2 from the germline V gene are SGHRS and YFSETQ. The CDR3 here is CASSTGHTEAFF. The DNA of the CDR3 is TGCGCCAGCTCGACAGGGCACACTGAAGCTTTCTTT.

This sequence joins TRBV28 and TRBJ2-7; the match to TRBD2 covers 12 bases. From germline, CDR1 is MDHEN and CDR2 SYDVKM. Losses at the gene ends were 5 bases for V and 0 bases for J; bases not matched to a gene: 5. The CDR3 is 16 residues long. CDR3 in amino acids: CASSLRTSGVSYEQYF. The CDR3 bases are TGTGCCAGCAGTCTCCGGACTAGCGGGGTCTCCTACGAGCAGTACTTC.

The chain's CDR3 is CASSQSHRGNTEAFF. CDR3 DNA: TGCGCCAGCAGCCAATCCCACAGGGGGAACACTGAAGCTTTCTTT. The rearrangement joins TRBV4-1 to TRBJ1-1; 7 bases agree with TRBD1. Germline loops: CDR1 MGHRA, CDR2 YSYEKL. The CDR3 totals 15 residues. Trimming at V came to 2 bases and at J to 1 base, leaving 4 bases not matched to a gene.

The chain employs TRBV7-9 and TRBJ2-7; D may be TRBD2 (6 bases). The CDR3 covers 15 residues. CDR1 SEHNR and CDR2 FQNEAQ come from the germline V gene (reference sequence). V dropped 5 bases and J dropped 2 bases, with 16 bases sitting between them. CDR3 DNA: TGTGCCAGCAGCGAAAGACTAGTGCCGCCCTACGAGCAGTACTTC. Translating gives CASSERLVPPYEQYF.

The rearrangement joins TRBV7-8 to TRBJ2-7; D call uncertain. The CDR3 runs 14 residues. Germline CDR1 is SGHVS and CDR2 is FQNEAQ. The germline V and J ends were trimmed by 1 base and 2 bases, with 9 bases remaining between them. This chain's CDR3 is CASSLVAPAYEQYF. CDR3 sequence (DNA): TGTGCCAGCAGCTTAGTGGCTCCCGCCTACGAGCAGTACTTC.

The rearrangement uses TRBV28 and TRBJ2-7; TRBD1 agrees at 9 bases. The CDR3 covers 15 residues. Unmatched junction bases numbered 10, after V lost 8 bases and J lost 2 bases. CDR1 and CDR2 (germline): MDHEN, SYDVKM. CDR3 DNA sequence: TGTGCCAGCCTAAACTCCGGGACAGGGACCTACGAGCAGTACTTC. This codes for CASLNSGTGTYEQYF.

This rearrangement joins TRBV7-8 to TRBJ1-5; 8 bases map to TRBD1. CDR1 and CDR2 (germline): SGHVS, FQNEAQ. Germline trimming cut 1 base from V and 2 bases from J; bases unmatched to any gene: 7. This CDR3 contains 17 residues. This CDR3 reads CASSLDGQGGGNQPQHF. CDR3 DNA sequence: TGTGCCAGCAGCTTAGACGGACAGGGAGGTGGCAATCAGCCCCAGCATTTT. The full variable domain, with the rest looked up from reference TRBV7-8 and TRBJ1-5, is GAGVSQSPRYKVAKRGQDVALRCDPISGHVSLFWYQQALGQGPEFLTYFQNEAQLDKSGLPSDRFFAERPEGSVSTLKIQRTQQEDSAVYLCASSLDGQGGGNQPQHFGDGTRLSIL.

The chain couples TRBV9 to TRBJ2-3; 11 bases agree with TRBD2. J gave up 4 bases and V 0 bases, and 4 bases lay outside the gene matches. The CDR3 has 16 amino acids. Germline loops: CDR1 SGDLS, CDR2 YYNGEE. The DNA for the CDR3 is TGTGCCAGCAGCGTAGGTCGACTAGCGGGACCAGATACGCAGTATTTT. Translated, it gives CASSVGRLAGPDTQYF.

The genes are TRBV9 and TRBJ2-1; 7 bases are shared with TRBD2. The V and J ends lost 4 bases and 0 bases, in that order; junction bases with no gene match: 4. The CDR3 is 15 amino acids. The germline V gene encodes CDR1 SGDLS and CDR2 YYNGEE. The CDR3 here is CASSFGRASYNEQFF. As DNA, the CDR3 is TGTGCCAGCAGCTTTGGGAGGGCCTCCTACAATGAGCAGTTCTTC. Drawing the rest from reference TRBV9 and TRBJ2-1, the complete variable domain is DSGVTQTPKHLITATGQRVTLRCSPRSGDLSVYWYQQSLDQGLQFLIQYYNGEERAKGNILERFSAQQFPDLHSELNLSSLELGDSALYFCASSFGRASYNEQFFGPGTRLTVL.

This rearrangement joins TRBV9 to TRBJ2-1, with D possibly being TRBD2 (8 bases). The CDR3 sequence is 15 residues long. The V and J ends lost 3 bases and 6 bases respectively, with 16 bases between them. Germline V gives CDR1 SGDLS, CDR2 YYNGEE. This CDR3 reads CASSAGGLVTNEQFF. CDR3 DNA: TGTGCCAGCAGCGCAGGGGGACTAGTTACCAATGAGCAGTTCTTC.

The chain has TRBV2 and TRBJ2-7, with D perhaps TRBD2 (6 bases). Trimming stripped 6 bases from V and 0 bases from J, with 9 bases between. Germline-derived CDR1 and CDR2 are SNHLY and FYNNEI. CDR3 size: 13 residues. CDR3 sequence reads: CASRPGSSYEQYF. The CDR3 DNA sequence: TGTGCCAGCAGACCCGGGAGCTCCTACGAGCAGTACTTC.